This TCR beta chain is drawn from a study of CD8 T cells in Susac syndrome. TCR beta sequencing was performed on blood CD8+ and CD4+ T cells. Healthy donors constituted the control group, matched for age and sex. TEMRA cells were enriched by FACS, while CD8+ and CD4+ T cells were obtained through a negative isolation that was performed magnetically. Reverse transcription of roughly 0.5 to 1 ug RNA was performed with random hexamers. TCR beta CDR3 was amplified by immunoSEQ covering 54 Vbeta and 13 Jbeta. MiXCR was run by TCRdb on the immunoSEQ multiplex PCR reads, yielding one entry per CDR3 protein. Here the sample spans 150,000 to 200,000 distinct CDR3 sequences, 93% being singletons. Germline assignment: CDR1 SGHTS and CDR2 YDEGEE. Trimming shortened V by 0 bases and J by 3 bases, and 12 bases separated the two germline ends. The CDR3 is made up of 15 amino acids.

The chain links TRBV5-8 to TRBJ1-1; weak D call: TRBD1 (5 bases). The clonotype was recovered from a human donor in good health. Sequenced material: CD4+ T cells from PBMCs. CDR3 residues: CASSLVARQYTEAFF. The DNA for the CDR3 is TGTGCCAGCAGCTTGGTTGCCAGACAGTACACTGAAGCTTTCTTT.